This T cell receptor (beta chain) was captured in a study of control samples from healthy donors and cancer patients. Clones were sequenced by immunoSEQ multiplex PCR, and TCRdb holds only the in-frame ones, with some missing. Of tens of thousands of clones listed, about 87% are singletons. The CDR3 consists of 13 residues. Germline CDR1 SGHTA, CDR2 FQGTGA. The J segment lost 3 bases and the V segment lost 10 bases, leaving 5 bases of the junction unmatched. This chain joins TRBV7-3 and TRBJ2-2; TRBD1 aligns across 7 bases. The sequenced material came from blood. This TCR derives from a woman in her seventies in good health. The CDR3 spells CATRQGDTGELFF. CDR3 in DNA: TGTGCCACCCGACAGGGAGACACCGGGGAGCTGTTTTTT.